Reported below is one T cell receptor (beta chain). In the source study's methods: Estimates of nucleated cell counts were drawn from the amplification of reference gene primers. TCRdb's copy holds only in-frame clones and misses some; the assay was immunoSEQ multiplex PCR. That table gives V, J and clone size, and the DNA gave D and trimming. The sample holds some 74,000 clones, more than 75% seen once. This entry belongs to a study of blood T cell repertoires in COVID-19. Overall study: Samples taken during acute and convalescent COVID-19 were collected in the United States, Italy and Spain. PBMCs, B-cell-depleted T cells, or T cells provided the cDNA or gDNA that made up the material.

Germline values: CDR1 SGHRS, CDR2 YFSETQ. The CDR3 is made up of 13 amino acids. The V end was cut by 0 bases, the J end by 6 bases, with 8 bases between. The clonotype comes from a man aged 45-65 years with active COVID-19. The rearrangement uses TRBV5-1 and TRBJ2-3, with D perhaps matching TRBD2 (5 bases). Material: peripheral blood. The CDR3 spells CASSLGGADTQYF. The CDR3 nucleotides are TGCGCCAGCAGCTTGGGGGGAGCCGATACGCAGTATTTT. Looking up the rest from reference TRBV5-1 and TRBJ2-3 gives the full variable domain: KAGVTQTPRYLIKTRGQQVTLSCSPISGHRSVSWYQQTPGQGLQFLFEYFSETQRNKGNFPGRFSGRQFSNSRSEMNVSTLELGDSALYLCASSLGGADTQYFGPGTRLTVL.